This T cell receptor beta chain originates from a study of blood T cell repertoires in COVID-19. The wider study: Researchers got acute and convalescent COVID-19 samples from the United States, Italy and Spain.

The V gene's germline CDR1 is SGHTA and CDR2 FQGNSA. The CDR3 spans 14 residues. The V and J ends lost 2 bases and 1 base respectively, with 8 bases between them. Sequencing used immunoSEQ multiplex PCR; TCRdb keeps in-frame clones, though not all of them. The sample consists of 150,000 to 200,000 clones, 65% to 85% of them appearing once. This clone was seen a handful of times. The specimen was peripheral blood. This clonotype originated in a man between 60 and 75 years old with active or convalescent COVID-19. The V gene is TRBV7-2, the J gene TRBJ1-1; D not resolved. The CDR3 is CASSLTQPNTEAFF. For the CDR3, the DNA is TGTGCCAGCAGCTTAACACAGCCGAACACTGAAGCTTTCTTT.